Reported below is one T cell receptor beta chain. These data belong to a study of shared clonotypes between healthy human individuals. CDR1 and CDR2 (germline): PRHDT, FYEKMQ (reference sequence). The CDR3 length is 16 residues. The V gene lost 1 base and the J gene lost 7 bases, with 17 bases spanning the gap. The protocol was immunoSEQ multiplex PCR, while the TCRdb copy is restricted to in-frame clones and leaves out a portion. The table includes about 2,500,000 clones, 90% to 95% detected once. This receptor was taken from a man between 18 and 29 years old in good health. The chain combines TRBV13 with TRBJ2-1; D remains unclear. Input material: naive CD4+ T cells sorted from blood. Documented subset: CD45RA+ positively selected. The CDR3 coding sequence is TGTGCCAGCAGCTTAGACCCCCCTGGGTCTGGAAATGAGCAGTTCTTC. It yields the protein CASSLDPPGSGNEQFF.